A single sample gave rise to the 21 T cell receptor beta chains below, sequenced in a study of cytomegalovirus exposure and HLA in healthy donors. Both 60 Vbeta primers and 13 Jbeta primers went into the PCR. Clones were sequenced by immunoSEQ multiplex PCR, and TCRdb holds only the in-frame ones, with some missing. In the table there are about 190,000 clones, roughly 80% of which are singletons. The sample taken for sequencing was PBMCs. The receptor source for this set is a male donor in good health and CMV-seronegative.

The V and J genes are TRBV4-2 and TRBJ2-3; 8 bases fit TRBD1. V lost 0 bases, J lost 0 bases, and 8 bases stayed unmatched. Germline-derived CDR1 and CDR2 are LGHNA and YNFKEQ. The CDR3 is made up of 18 amino acids. CDR3: CASSQDARQGISTDTQYF. Here the CDR3 DNA reads TGTGCCAGCAGCCAAGATGCCCGACAGGGGATCAGCACAGATACGCAGTATTTT.

This clone was recorded only once. The rearrangement joins TRBV27 to TRBJ1-1; perhaps TRBD1 as D (5 bases). The CDR3 covers 13 residues. The ends were cut back, 4 bases at V and 6 bases at J, with 12 bases in the middle. Germline-derived CDR1 and CDR2 are MNHEY and SMNVEV (reference sequence). CDR3 DNA: TGTGCCAGCAGTTCCCTTGGGGCCTCTGAAGCTTTCTTT. It translates to CASSSLGASEAFF.

The chain couples TRBV27 to TRBJ2-5; perhaps TRBD2 as D (5 bases). The CDR3 runs 10 residues. CDR1 and CDR2 (germline): MNHEY, SMNVEV (reference sequence). In DNA, the CDR3 is TGTGCAGCAGGCCCCGGGGCCCAGTACTTC. Protein: CAAGPGAQYF.

The chain recombines TRBV1 with TRBJ2-3; the D call in the table, TRBD2, was not verified against the DNA. TRBV1 is a listed pseudogene. There are 16 residues in the CDR3. The chain's CDR3 is CTSSQHLAGGVDTQYF. DNA of the CDR3: TGCACCAGCAGCCAGCACCTAGCGGGGGGGGTAGATACGCAGTATTTT.

The chain has TRBV6-6 and TRBJ2-2; TRBD1 is a possible D gene (6 bases). The CDR3 extends over 12 amino acids. The V gene lost 6 bases and the J gene lost 7 bases, with 9 bases spanning the gap. Germline values: CDR1 MNHNY, CDR2 SVGAGI (reference sequence). For the CDR3, the DNA is TGTGCCAGCAGCAGGGGTAGCGGGGAGCTGTTTTTT. Protein sequence: CASSRGSGELFF.

The sample holds a few counts of this clone. This chain uses TRBV7-2 with TRBJ2-6; a possible D gene is TRBD1 (5 bases). The germline V gene encodes CDR1 SGHTA and CDR2 FQGNSA. V lost 1 base and J 0 bases, leaving 7 bases between the germline ends. This CDR3 has 16 amino acids. CDR3 in amino acids: CASSLVRVSGANVLTF. CDR3 DNA: TGTGCCAGCAGCTTAGTCAGGGTCTCTGGGGCCAACGTCCTGACTTTC. Full variable domain (outside the CDR3, taken from reference TRBV7-2 and TRBJ2-6): GAGVSQSPSNKVTEKGKDVELRCDPISGHTALYWYRQSLGQGLEFLIYFQGNSAPDKSGLPSDRFSAERTGGSVSTLTIQRTQQEDSAVYLCASSLVRVSGANVLTFGAGSRLTVL.

This chain connects TRBV19 to TRBJ2-5, with D hard to call. The J call is uncertain, as TRBJ2-7 better fits the DNA end. Germline V CDR1 and CDR2: LNHDA, SQIVND (reference sequence). The CDR3 has 13 amino acids. For the CDR3, the DNA is TGTGCCAGTAGTATACCCCCGGTGGGCGAGCAGTACTTC. This translates into CASSIPPVGEQYF.

This CDR3 reads CASSSAGTGVSPLHF. CDR3 nucleotide sequence: TGTGCCAGCAGTTCTGCCGGGACAGGGGTTTCACCCCTCCACTTT. The V and J genes are TRBV25-1 and TRBJ1-6; 10 bases are a match to TRBD1. CDR3 length equals 15 residues. CDR1 and CDR2 (germline): MGHDK, SYGVNS. With 5 bases clipped from V and 9 bases from J, the junction kept 7 bases outside the gene matches.

The chain has TRBV10-3 and TRBJ2-5; the D is unclear. The closer fit of TRBJ2-7 to the DNA end suggests the J call may be wrong. This CDR3 is 17 amino acids long. Per the germline V gene, CDR1 is ENHRY and CDR2 is SYGVKD. For the CDR3, the DNA is TGTGCCATCAGTGATGTGTTAGGCGACATGAGCTCCTACGAGCAGTACTTC. This gives the protein CAISDVLGDMSSYEQYF.

V usage is TRBV11-3 and J usage is TRBJ2-4; 7 nucleotides line up with TRBD2. This CDR3 is 15 amino acids long. CDR1 SGHNT and CDR2 YENEEA come from the germline V gene. With 0 bases clipped from V and 3 bases from J, the junction kept 2 bases outside the gene matches. The CDR3 DNA follows: TGTGCCAGCAGCTTAGATTCTAGCGGCAAAAACATTCAGTACTTC. Its translation is CASSLDSSGKNIQYF.

This clone was detected only once. This sequence joins TRBV28 and TRBJ2-7, with 7 bases lining up with TRBD1. The V and J ends lost 5 bases and 2 bases, in that order; junction bases with no gene match: 6. The CDR3 sequence is 14 residues long. CDR1 is MDHEN, CDR2 SYDVKM, per germline. CDR3 sequence (DNA): TGTGCCAGCAGTATACTACAGGGGCCCTACGAGCAGTACTTC. Amino acids: CASSILQGPYEQYF.

The chain employs TRBV7-2 and TRBJ2-3; 9 bases line up with TRBD2. The CDR3 runs 16 residues. J was trimmed by 0 bases and V by 4 bases; bases with no gene match: 5. Germline values: CDR1 SGHTA, CDR2 FQGNSA. The CDR3 sequence: CASSSGTSFSTDTQYF. CDR3 bases: TGTGCCAGCAGCTCCGGGACTAGCTTTAGCACAGATACGCAGTATTTT. The full variable domain, its missing parts supplied by reference TRBV7-2 and TRBJ2-3, is GAGVSQSPSNKVTEKGKDVELRCDPISGHTALYWYRQSLGQGLEFLIYFQGNSAPDKSGLPSDRFSAERTGGSVSTLTIQRTQQEDSAVYLCASSSGTSFSTDTQYFGPGTRLTVL.

The gene calls are TRBV6-5 and TRBJ1-2; the D is unclear. V shed 2 bases and J shed 4 bases, with 14 bases lying between them. Germline V gene data show CDR1 as MNHEY and CDR2 as SVGAGI. This CDR3 is built from 15 residues. CDR3 loop: CASSYGGSLGYGYTF. As DNA, the CDR3 is TGTGCCAGCAGTTACGGAGGATCCCTCGGCTATGGCTACACCTTC.

This clone was counted a few times. The chain couples TRBV6-5 to TRBJ2-3; the D gene is possibly TRBD2 (5 bases). In germline, CDR1 is MNHEY, CDR2 SVGAGI. V lost 10 bases, J lost 0 bases, and 11 bases lay in between. This CDR3 spans 13 amino acids. For the CDR3, the DNA is TGTGCCATCGGGGATTCTAGCACAGATACGCAGTATTTT. Protein: CAIGDSSTDTQYF.

This clone was recorded a few times. J is TRBJ1-5 and V is TRBV2, with 9 nucleotides matching TRBD1. Trimming cost V 5 bases and J 7 bases; bases outside gene matches: 9. The CDR3 has 15 residues. Germline assignment: CDR1 SNHLY and CDR2 FYNNEI. CDR3 loop: CASSSGTGRNQPQHF. CDR3 nucleotide sequence: TGTGCCAGCAGTTCCGGGACAGGGCGAAACCAGCCCCAGCATTTT.

This clone was observed a handful of times. J is TRBJ2-5 and V is TRBV28; D perhaps matches TRBD1 (6 bases). Trimming removed 3 bases from V and 0 bases from J, with 14 bases in between. Germline V lookup: CDR1 MDHEN, CDR2 SYDVKM. The CDR3 consists of 16 residues. The CDR3 DNA is TGTGCCAGCAGTTTTCCAATCCAGGGGAACCAAGAGACCCAGTACTTC. Its translation: CASSFPIQGNQETQYF.

The chain has TRBV11-3 and TRBJ2-3; 11 bases are a match to TRBD1. CDR1 and CDR2 (germline): SGHNT, YENEEA. The CDR3 loop spans 16 amino acids. The V segment lost 0 bases and the J segment 5 bases; nucleotides outside the gene matches: 4. CDR3 sequence (DNA): TGTGCCAGCAGCTTAGATTCGGGGACAGGGGGAGATACGCAGTATTTT. This sequence encodes CASSLDSGTGGDTQYF.

This clone showed up just a few times. The chain joins TRBV5-4 to TRBJ1-3; a weak D match, TRBD1 (5 bases). The CDR3 is 15 residues long. The V and J ends lost 0 bases and 0 bases respectively, with 7 bases between them. CDR1 is SGHNT and CDR2 is YYREEE in the germline V gene (reference sequence). CDR3 coding DNA: TGTGCCAGCAGCTTGGTGGGGGGCTCTGGAAACACCATATATTTT. The encoded protein is CASSLVGGSGNTIYF.

The chain carries TRBV4-3 and TRBJ2-3, with 7 positions matching TRBD2. Germline loops: CDR1 LGHNA, CDR2 YSLEER. Trimming at V came to 0 bases and at J to 5 bases, leaving 11 bases not matched to a gene. This CDR3 spans 17 amino acids. The CDR3 DNA is TGCGCCAGCAGCCAAGATTTGGGTGGGAGGGCCGTAGATACGCAGTATTTT. Translated: CASSQDLGGRAVDTQYF.

The chain employs TRBV19 and TRBJ2-5, with TRBD2 matching over 7 bases. The CDR3 is 15 residues long. J gave up 5 bases and V 0 bases, and 6 bases lay outside the gene matches. Per the germline V gene, CDR1 is LNHDA and CDR2 is SQIVND (reference sequence). The CDR3 spells CASSIDDAGRETQYF. The CDR3 region has the DNA TGTGCCAGTAGTATAGACGACGCCGGGAGGGAGACCCAGTACTTC.

The chain links TRBV6-5 to TRBJ2-2; D is perhaps TRBD2 (5 bases). V was clipped by 0 bases and J by 4 bases, with 9 bases between them. The V gene's germline CDR1 is MNHEY and CDR2 SVGAGI. This CDR3 comprises 15 residues. CDR3 sequence (DNA): TGTGCCAGCAGTTACTCGGGAGCGACCACCGGGGAGCTGTTTTTT. It encodes CASSYSGATTGELFF.